Shown below are 6 T cell receptor beta chains from a single sample sequenced in a study of blood T cell repertoires in COVID-19 (dated by TCRdb to the early 2020s). The method behind the library was the immunoSEQ multiplex PCR assay. TCRdb re-hosts the immuneACCESS table, in-frame sequences only. Its copies lack some clones; in the studies checked, an unresolved V gene accounts for under half of them, and the cause for the rest is not known. This sample is represented by around 140,000 clones; more than 75% of them were singletons. Around 6% of the sample is in the top ten clones. Sequenced: PBMCs or T cells enriched from blood (not recorded which). These receptors were obtained from a woman aged 45-65 years who had recovered from COVID-19.

The chain employs TRBV18 and TRBJ1-2, with D possibly being TRBD1 (5 bases). Germline loops: CDR1 KGHSH, CDR2 LQKENI. The CDR3 loop spans 15 amino acids. V lost 0 bases and J 4 bases, leaving 12 bases between the germline ends. For the CDR3, the DNA is TGTGCCAGCTCACCACCGGGACTTGAGGGCTATGGCTACACCTTC. It translates to CASSPPGLEGYGYTF.

This chain uses TRBV18 with TRBJ2-3; 8 bases match TRBD2. The CDR3 spans 15 residues. Germline V gives CDR1 KGHSH, CDR2 LQKENI. V lost 0 bases, J lost 6 bases, and 5 bases stayed unmatched. The CDR3 sequence: CASSPPGRGDDTQYF. For the CDR3, the DNA is TGTGCCAGCTCACCACCGGGGCGGGGGGACGATACGCAGTATTTT. The complete variable domain, with remaining parts taken from reference TRBV18 and TRBJ2-3, reads NAGVMQNPRHLVRRRGQEARLRCSPMKGHSHVYWYRQLPEEGLKFMVYLQKENIIDESGMPKERFSAEFPKEGPSILRIQQVVRGDSAAYFCASSPPGRGDDTQYFGPGTRLTVL.

This rearrangement joins TRBV2 to TRBJ1-2; 8 bases agree with TRBD1. Germline CDR1 is SNHLY and CDR2 is FYNNEI. The CDR3 is 13 residues long. Germline trimming cut 3 bases from V and 6 bases from J; bases unmatched to any gene: 3. CDR3 bases: TGTGCCAGCAGTGATCAACAGGGGGATGGCTACACCTTC. Translating gives CASSDQQGDGYTF.

This clone was counted only a few times. The V gene is TRBV18, the J gene TRBJ1-2; D may be TRBD1 (5 bases). Germline V gives CDR1 KGHSH, CDR2 LQKENI. V dropped 2 bases and J dropped 7 bases, with 20 bases sitting between them. The CDR3 loop spans 16 amino acids. CDR3 sequence reads: CASSPLLARQLGGYTF. As DNA, the CDR3 is TGTGCCAGCTCACCATTGTTGGCACGACAGCTCGGTGGCTACACCTTC.

The chain carries TRBV19 and TRBJ1-2, with D possibly matching TRBD1 (6 bases). V lost 8 bases and J lost 6, with 19 bases in between. There are 14 residues in the CDR3. CDR1 is LNHDA and CDR2 is SQIVND in the germline V gene (reference sequence). DNA for the CDR3: TGTGCCAGTTCTAATACAGGGTTTGGAGATGGCTACACCTTC. Residues: CASSNTGFGDGYTF.

This chain uses TRBV7-9 with TRBJ2-7; D perhaps matches TRBD2 (7 bases). CDR1 and CDR2 (germline): SEHNR, FQNEAQ (reference sequence). The CDR3 has 16 amino acids. V lost 4 bases and J lost 0, with 16 bases in between. This CDR3 is CASSSKGGLSSYEQYF. The CDR3 coding sequence is TGTGCCAGCAGCTCCAAAGGGGGACTAAGCTCCTACGAGCAGTACTTC.